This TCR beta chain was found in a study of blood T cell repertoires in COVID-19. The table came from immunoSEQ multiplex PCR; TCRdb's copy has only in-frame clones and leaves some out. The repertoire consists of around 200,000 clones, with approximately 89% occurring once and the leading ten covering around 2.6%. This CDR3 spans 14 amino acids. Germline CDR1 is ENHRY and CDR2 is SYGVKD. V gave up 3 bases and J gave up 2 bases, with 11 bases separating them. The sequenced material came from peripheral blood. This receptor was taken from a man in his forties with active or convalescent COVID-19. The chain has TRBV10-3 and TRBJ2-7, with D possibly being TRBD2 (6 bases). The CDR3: CAISDLASAYEQYF. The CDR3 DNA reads TGTGCCATCAGTGACTTAGCTAGCGCCTACGAGCAGTACTTC.